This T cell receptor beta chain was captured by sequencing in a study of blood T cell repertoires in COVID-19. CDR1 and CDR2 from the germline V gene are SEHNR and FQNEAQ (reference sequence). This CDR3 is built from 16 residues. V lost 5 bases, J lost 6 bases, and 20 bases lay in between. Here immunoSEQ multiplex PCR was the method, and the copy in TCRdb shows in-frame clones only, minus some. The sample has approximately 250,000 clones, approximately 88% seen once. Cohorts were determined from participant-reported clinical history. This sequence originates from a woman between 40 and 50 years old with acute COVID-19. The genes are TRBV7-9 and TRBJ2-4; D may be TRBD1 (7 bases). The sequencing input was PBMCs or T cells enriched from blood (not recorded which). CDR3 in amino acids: CASSPNAQGGPNIQYF. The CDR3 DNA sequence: TGTGCCAGCAGCCCAAATGCCCAGGGGGGCCCAAACATTCAGTACTTC.